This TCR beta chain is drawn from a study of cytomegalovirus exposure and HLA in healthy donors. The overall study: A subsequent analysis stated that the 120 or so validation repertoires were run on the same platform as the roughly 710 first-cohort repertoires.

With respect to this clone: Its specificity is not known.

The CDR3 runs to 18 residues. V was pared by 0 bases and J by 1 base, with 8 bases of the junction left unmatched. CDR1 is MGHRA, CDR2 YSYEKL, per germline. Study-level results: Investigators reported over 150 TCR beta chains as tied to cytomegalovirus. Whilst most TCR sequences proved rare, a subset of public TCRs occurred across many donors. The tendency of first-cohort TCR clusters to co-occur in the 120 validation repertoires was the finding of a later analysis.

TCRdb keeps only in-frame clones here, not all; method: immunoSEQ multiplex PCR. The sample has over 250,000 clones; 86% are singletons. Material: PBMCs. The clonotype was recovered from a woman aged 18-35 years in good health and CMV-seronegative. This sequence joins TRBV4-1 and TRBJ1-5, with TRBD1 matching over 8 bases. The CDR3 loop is CASSQDPTGEQSNQPQHF. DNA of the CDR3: TGCGCCAGCAGCCAAGATCCGACAGGGGAGCAAAGCAATCAGCCCCAGCATTTT.